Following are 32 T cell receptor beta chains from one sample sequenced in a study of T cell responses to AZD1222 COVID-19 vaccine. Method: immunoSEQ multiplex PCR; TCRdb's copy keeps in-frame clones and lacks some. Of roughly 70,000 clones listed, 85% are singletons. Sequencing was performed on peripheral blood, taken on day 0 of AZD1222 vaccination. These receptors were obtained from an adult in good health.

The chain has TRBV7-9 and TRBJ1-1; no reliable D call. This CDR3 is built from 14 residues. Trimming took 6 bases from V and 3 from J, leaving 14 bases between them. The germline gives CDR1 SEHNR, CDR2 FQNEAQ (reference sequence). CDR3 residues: CASRYQVGYTEAFF. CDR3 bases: TGTGCCAGCAGGTACCAGGTGGGTTACACTGAAGCTTTCTTT.

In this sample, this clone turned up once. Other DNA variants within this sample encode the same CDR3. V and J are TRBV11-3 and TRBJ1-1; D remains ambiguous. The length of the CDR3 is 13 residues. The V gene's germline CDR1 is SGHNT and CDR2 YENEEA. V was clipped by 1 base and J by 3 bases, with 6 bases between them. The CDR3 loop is CASSLGLDTEAFF. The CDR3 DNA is TGTGCCAGCAGCTTAGGGTTGGACACTGAAGCTTTCTTT.

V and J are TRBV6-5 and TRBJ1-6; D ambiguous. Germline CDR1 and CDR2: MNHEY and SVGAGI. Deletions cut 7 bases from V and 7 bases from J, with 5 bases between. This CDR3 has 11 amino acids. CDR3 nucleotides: TGTGCCAGCACCGAAAATTCACCCCTCCACTTT. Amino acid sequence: CASTENSPLHF.

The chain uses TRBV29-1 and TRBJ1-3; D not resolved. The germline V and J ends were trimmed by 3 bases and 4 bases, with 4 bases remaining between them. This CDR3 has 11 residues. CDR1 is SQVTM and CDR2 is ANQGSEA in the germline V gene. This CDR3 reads CSVDGGNTIYF. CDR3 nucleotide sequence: TGCAGCGTTGATGGGGGAAACACCATATATTTT.

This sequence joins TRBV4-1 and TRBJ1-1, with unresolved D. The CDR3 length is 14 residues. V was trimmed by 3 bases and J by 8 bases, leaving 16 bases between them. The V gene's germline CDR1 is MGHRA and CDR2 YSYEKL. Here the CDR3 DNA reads TGCGCCAGCAGCCAGGCGGCGCGAGTCAGGGAAGCTTTCTTT. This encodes CASSQAARVREAFF.

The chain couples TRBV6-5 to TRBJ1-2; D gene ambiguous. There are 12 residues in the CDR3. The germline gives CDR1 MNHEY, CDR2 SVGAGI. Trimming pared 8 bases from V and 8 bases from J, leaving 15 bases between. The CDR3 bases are TGTGCCAGCGCCGAAAGGGTAGGAGGCTACACCTTC. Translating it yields CASAERVGGYTF.

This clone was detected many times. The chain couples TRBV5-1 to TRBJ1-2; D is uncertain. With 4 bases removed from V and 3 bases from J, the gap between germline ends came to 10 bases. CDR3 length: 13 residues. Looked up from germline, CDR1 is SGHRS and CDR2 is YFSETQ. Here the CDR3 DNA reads TGCGCCAGCAGCCCTACAGAGGACTATGGCTACACCTTC. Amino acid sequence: CASSPTEDYGYTF.

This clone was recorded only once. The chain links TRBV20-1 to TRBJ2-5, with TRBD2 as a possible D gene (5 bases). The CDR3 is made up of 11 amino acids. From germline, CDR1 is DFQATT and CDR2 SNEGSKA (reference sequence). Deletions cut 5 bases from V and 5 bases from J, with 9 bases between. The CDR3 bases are TGCAGTGCTCACCCGGGGGAGACCCAGTACTTC. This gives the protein CSAHPGETQYF.

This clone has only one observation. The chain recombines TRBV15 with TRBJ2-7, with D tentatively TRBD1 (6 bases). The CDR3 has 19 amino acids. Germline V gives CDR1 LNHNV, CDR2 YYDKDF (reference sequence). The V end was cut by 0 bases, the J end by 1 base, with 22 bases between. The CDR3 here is CATSRDWAQGVRLSYEQYF. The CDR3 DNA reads TGTGCCACCAGCAGAGATTGGGCACAGGGCGTTCGCCTTTCCTACGAGCAGTACTTC.

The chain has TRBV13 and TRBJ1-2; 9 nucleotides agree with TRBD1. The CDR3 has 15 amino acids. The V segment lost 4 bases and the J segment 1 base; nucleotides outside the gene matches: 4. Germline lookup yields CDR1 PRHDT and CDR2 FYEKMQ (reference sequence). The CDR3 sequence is CASSYEDRGNYGYTF. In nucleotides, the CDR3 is TGTGCCAGCAGCTATGAGGACAGGGGTAACTATGGCTACACCTTC.

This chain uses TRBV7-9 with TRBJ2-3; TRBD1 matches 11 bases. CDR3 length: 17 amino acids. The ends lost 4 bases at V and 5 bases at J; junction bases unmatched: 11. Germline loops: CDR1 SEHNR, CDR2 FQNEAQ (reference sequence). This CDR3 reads CASSSGQGDETRDTQYF. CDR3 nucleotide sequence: TGTGCCAGCAGCTCGGGACAGGGGGATGAGACAAGAGATACGCAGTATTTT.

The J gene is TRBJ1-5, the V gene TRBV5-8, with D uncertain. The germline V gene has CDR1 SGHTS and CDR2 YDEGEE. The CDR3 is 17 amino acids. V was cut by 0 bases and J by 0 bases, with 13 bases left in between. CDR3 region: CASSLVWAGHSNQPQHF. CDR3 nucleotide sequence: TGTGCCAGCAGCTTGGTGTGGGCCGGTCATAGCAATCAGCCCCAGCATTTT.

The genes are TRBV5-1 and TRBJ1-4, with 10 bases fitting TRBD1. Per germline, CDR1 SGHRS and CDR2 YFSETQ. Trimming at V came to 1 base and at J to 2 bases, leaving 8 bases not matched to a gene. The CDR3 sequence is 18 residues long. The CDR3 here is CASSLPLGQGLTNEKLFF. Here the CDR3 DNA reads TGCGCCAGCAGCTTGCCGCTGGGACAGGGGTTGACTAATGAAAAACTGTTTTTT.

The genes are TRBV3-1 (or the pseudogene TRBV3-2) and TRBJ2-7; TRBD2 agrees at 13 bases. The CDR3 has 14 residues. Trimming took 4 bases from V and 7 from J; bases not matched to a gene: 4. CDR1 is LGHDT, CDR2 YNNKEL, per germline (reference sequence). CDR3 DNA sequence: TGTGCCAGCAGCCGAGGGACTAGCGGGGTTGAGCAGTACTTC. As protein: CASSRGTSGVEQYF.

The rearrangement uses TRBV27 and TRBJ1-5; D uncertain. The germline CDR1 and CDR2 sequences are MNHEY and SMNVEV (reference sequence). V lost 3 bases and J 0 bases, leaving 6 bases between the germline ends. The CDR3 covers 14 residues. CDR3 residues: CASSFDGSNQPQHF. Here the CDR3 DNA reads TGTGCCAGCAGTTTCGATGGTAGCAATCAGCCCCAGCATTTT.

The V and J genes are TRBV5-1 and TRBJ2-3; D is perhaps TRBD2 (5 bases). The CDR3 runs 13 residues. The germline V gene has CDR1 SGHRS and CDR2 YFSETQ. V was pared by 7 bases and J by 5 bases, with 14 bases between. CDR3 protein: CASSGGYGDTQYF. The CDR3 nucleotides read TGCGCCAGCTCTGGAGGCTACGGAGATACGCAGTATTTT.

The CDR3 sequence: CASSPGQNFYEQYF. The CDR3 DNA reads as TGTGCCAGCAGCCCGGGACAGAATTTCTACGAGCAGTACTTC. This chain joins TRBV7-2 and TRBJ2-7; 7 positions match TRBD1. Germline V lookup: CDR1 SGHTA, CDR2 FQGNSA. Trimming cost V 5 bases and J 3 bases; bases outside gene matches: 7. This CDR3 is built from 14 residues. Supplemented by reference TRBV7-2 and TRBJ2-7, the full variable domain reads GAGVSQSPSNKVTEKGKDVELRCDPISGHTALYWYRQSLGQGLEFLIYFQGNSAPDKSGLPSDRFSAERTGGSVSTLTIQRTQQEDSAVYLCASSPGQNFYEQYFGPGTRLTVT.

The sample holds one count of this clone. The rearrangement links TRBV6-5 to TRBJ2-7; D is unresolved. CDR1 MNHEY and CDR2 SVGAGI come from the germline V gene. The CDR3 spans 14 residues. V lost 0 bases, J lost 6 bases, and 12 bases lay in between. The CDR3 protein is CASSYSYTSAEQYF. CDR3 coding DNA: TGTGCCAGCAGTTACTCCTATACCTCTGCCGAGCAGTACTTC.

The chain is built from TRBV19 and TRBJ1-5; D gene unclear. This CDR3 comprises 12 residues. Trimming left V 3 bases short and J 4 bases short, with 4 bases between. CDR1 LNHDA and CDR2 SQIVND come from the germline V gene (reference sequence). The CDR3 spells CASSIFNQPQHF. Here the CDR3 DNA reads TGTGCCAGTAGTATTTTTAATCAGCCCCAGCATTTT.

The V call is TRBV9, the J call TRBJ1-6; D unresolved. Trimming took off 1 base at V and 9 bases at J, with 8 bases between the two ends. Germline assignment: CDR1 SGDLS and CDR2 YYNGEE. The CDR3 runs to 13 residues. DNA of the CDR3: TGTGCCAGCAGCGTACAGGTGGGTTCACCCCTCCACTTT. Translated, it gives CASSVQVGSPLHF.

The CDR3 is CASSLAPESDTQYF. CDR3 in DNA: TGCGCCAGCAGCTTGGCCCCGGAATCGGATACGCAGTATTTT. V is TRBV5-1 and J is TRBJ2-3; no clear D. The CDR3 is made up of 14 amino acids. V gave up 0 bases and J gave up 6 bases, with 11 bases separating them. From germline, CDR1 is SGHRS and CDR2 YFSETQ.

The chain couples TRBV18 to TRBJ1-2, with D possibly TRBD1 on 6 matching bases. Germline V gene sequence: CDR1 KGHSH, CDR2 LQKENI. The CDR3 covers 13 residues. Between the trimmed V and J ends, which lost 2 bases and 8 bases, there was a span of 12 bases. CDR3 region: CASSPKTGQGYTF. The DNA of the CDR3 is TGTGCCAGCTCACCAAAAACAGGGCAAGGCTACACCTTC.

The CDR3 region is CAISGTVYEQYF. The CDR3 DNA follows: TGTGCCATCAGTGGGACTGTCTACGAGCAGTACTTC. The J gene is TRBJ2-7, the V gene TRBV10-3; weak D call: TRBD2 (5 bases). From germline, CDR1 is ENHRY and CDR2 SYGVKD. With 4 bases removed from V and 3 bases from J, the gap between germline ends came to 7 bases. CDR3 length: 12 residues.

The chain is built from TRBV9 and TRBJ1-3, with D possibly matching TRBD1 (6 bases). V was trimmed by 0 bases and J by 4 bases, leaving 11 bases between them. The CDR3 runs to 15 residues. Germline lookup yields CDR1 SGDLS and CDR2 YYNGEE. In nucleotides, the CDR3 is TGTGCCAGCAGCGTAGATGGGGGCTCCGGAAACACCATATATTTT. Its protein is CASSVDGGSGNTIYF. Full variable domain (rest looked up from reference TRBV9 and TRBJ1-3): DSGVTQTPKHLITATGQRVTLRCSPRSGDLSVYWYQQSLDQGLQFLIQYYNGEERAKGNILERFSAQQFPDLHSELNLSSLELGDSALYFCASSVDGGSGNTIYFGEGSWLTVV.

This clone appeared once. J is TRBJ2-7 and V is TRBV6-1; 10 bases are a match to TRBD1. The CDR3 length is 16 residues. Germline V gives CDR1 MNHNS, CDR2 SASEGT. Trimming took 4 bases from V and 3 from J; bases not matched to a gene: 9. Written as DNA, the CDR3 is TGTGCCAGCAGTGCCCCGCGAGGGACAGGGGTCTACGAGCAGTACTTC. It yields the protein CASSAPRGTGVYEQYF.

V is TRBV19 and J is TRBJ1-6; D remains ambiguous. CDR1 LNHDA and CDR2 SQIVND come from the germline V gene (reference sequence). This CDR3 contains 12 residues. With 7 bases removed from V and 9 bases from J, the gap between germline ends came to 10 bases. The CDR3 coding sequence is TGTGCCAGTACTTTGAAGGGTTCACCCCTCCACTTT. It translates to CASTLKGSPLHF.

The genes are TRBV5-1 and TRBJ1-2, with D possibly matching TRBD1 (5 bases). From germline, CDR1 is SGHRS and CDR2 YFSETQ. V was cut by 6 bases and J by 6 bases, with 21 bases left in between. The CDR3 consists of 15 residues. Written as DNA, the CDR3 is TGCGCCAGCATGGGAGGAGGGCCGCGGGGCGATGGCTACACCTTC. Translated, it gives CASMGGGPRGDGYTF. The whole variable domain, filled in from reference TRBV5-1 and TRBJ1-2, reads KAGVTQTPRYLIKTRGQQVTLSCSPISGHRSVSWYQQTPGQGLQFLFEYFSETQRNKGNFPGRFSGRQFSNSRSEMNVSTLELGDSALYLCASMGGGPRGDGYTFGSGTRLTVV.

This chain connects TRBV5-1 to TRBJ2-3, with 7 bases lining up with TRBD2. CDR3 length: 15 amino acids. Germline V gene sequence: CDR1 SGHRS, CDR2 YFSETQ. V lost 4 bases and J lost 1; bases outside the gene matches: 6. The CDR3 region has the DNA TGCGCCAGCAGCGATGGACTAGTCCGCACAGATACGCAGTATTTT. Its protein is CASSDGLVRTDTQYF. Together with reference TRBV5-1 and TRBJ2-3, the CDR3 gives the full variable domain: KAGVTQTPRYLIKTRGQQVTLSCSPISGHRSVSWYQQTPGQGLQFLFEYFSETQRNKGNFPGRFSGRQFSNSRSEMNVSTLELGDSALYLCASSDGLVRTDTQYFGPGTRLTVL.

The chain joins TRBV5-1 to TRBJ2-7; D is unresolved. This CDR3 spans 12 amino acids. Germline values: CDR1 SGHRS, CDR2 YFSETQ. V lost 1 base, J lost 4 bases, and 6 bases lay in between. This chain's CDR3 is CASSLSLYEQYF. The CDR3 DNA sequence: TGCGCCAGCAGCTTGTCCCTTTACGAGCAGTACTTC.

CDR3 sequence: CASSQLGGGQETQYF. As DNA, the CDR3 is TGCGCCAGCAGCCAACTCGGTGGGGGCCAAGAGACCCAGTACTTC. J is TRBJ2-5 and V is TRBV5-1, with D perhaps matching TRBD1 or TRBD2 (5 bases each). Germline V CDR1 and CDR2: SGHRS, YFSETQ. This CDR3 comprises 15 residues. V lost 4 bases to trimming and J lost 1 base, with 14 bases between them.

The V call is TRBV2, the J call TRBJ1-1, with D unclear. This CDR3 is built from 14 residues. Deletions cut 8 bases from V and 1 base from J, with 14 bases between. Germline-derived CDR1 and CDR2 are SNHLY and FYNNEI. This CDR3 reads CASESTAKNTEAFF. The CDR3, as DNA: TGTGCCAGCGAGAGCACGGCTAAGAACACTGAAGCTTTCTTT.

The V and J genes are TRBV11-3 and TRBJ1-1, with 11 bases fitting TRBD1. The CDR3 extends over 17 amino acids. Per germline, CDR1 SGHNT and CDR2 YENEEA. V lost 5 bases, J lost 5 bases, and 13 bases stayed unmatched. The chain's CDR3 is CASSVPTAGTGGTEAFF. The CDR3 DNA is TGTGCCAGCAGCGTCCCAACCGCCGGGACAGGGGGGACTGAAGCTTTCTTT.